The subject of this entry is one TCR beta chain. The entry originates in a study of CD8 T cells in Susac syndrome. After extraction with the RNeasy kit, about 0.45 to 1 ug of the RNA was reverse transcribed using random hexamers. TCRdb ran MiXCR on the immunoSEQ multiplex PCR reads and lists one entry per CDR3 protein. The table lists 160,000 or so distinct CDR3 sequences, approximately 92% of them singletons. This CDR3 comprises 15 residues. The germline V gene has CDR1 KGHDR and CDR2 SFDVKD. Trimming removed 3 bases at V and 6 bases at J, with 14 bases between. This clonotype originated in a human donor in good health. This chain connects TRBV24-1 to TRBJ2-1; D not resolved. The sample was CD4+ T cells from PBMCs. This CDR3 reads CATSDHGRAVNEQFF. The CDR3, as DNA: TGTGCCACCAGTGATCACGGACGAGCCGTCAATGAGCAGTTCTTC.